These 15 T cell receptor beta chains originate from one sample sequenced in a study of blood T cell repertoires in COVID-19. The method was immunoSEQ multiplex PCR; TCRdb's version includes in-frame clones alone and lacks a portion of them. The table includes roughly 340,000 clones, 85% to 90% detected once. The sequencing input was peripheral blood. The receptor source for this set is a woman in her forties or fifties with COVID-19, enrolled during active disease.

This rearrangement joins TRBV29-1 to TRBJ2-1; D remains ambiguous. Trimming took 4 bases from V and 0 from J, leaving 7 bases between them. This CDR3 spans 13 amino acids. Germline assignment: CDR1 SQVTM and CDR2 ANQGSEA. The CDR3 protein is CSVAVISYNEQFF. The DNA of the CDR3 is TGCAGCGTTGCGGTTATCTCCTACAATGAGCAGTTCTTC.

The chain has TRBV6-1 and TRBJ2-7; D not resolved. This CDR3 spans 15 amino acids. V was clipped by 3 bases and J by 0 bases, with 12 bases between them. Looked up from germline, CDR1 is MNHNS and CDR2 is SASEGT. The CDR3 region has the DNA TGTGCCAGCAGTGAGTTCGGCAGGATCTCCTACGAGCAGTACTTC. This encodes CASSEFGRISYEQYF.

The gene calls are TRBV30 and TRBJ2-3, with TRBD2 matching over 8 bases. CDR1 is GTSNPN, CDR2 SVGIG, per germline (reference sequence). V was pared by 2 bases and J by 4 bases, with 5 bases of the junction left unmatched. The CDR3 is made up of 14 amino acids. The CDR3 is CAWSPRTSPDTQYF. CDR3 nucleotide sequence: TGTGCCTGGAGTCCCCGGACTAGCCCAGATACGCAGTATTTT.

V and J are TRBV4-1 and TRBJ2-3, with D perhaps TRBD2 (5 bases). The V end was cut by 3 bases, the J end by 2 bases, with 21 bases between. In germline, CDR1 is MGHRA, CDR2 YSYEKL. The CDR3 extends over 18 amino acids. CDR3 in DNA: TGCGCCAGCAGCCAGCCGGTCGGGTTGAGCGGAGTCACAGATACGCAGTATTTT. Translation gives CASSQPVGLSGVTDTQYF.

This clone is a singleton in its sample. The CDR3 bases are TGTGCCAGCAGTTTTACAAAATCCTACGAGCAGTACTTC. Protein: CASSFTKSYEQYF. J is TRBJ2-7 and V is TRBV6-5; D not certain. Trimming pared 4 bases from V and 1 base from J, leaving 8 bases between. Germline CDR1 reads MNHEY; CDR2 reads SVGAGI. The CDR3 is 13 residues long.

This chain connects TRBV5-4 to TRBJ2-2, with D unresolved. Looked up from germline, CDR1 is SGHNT and CDR2 is YYREEE (reference sequence). Between the trimmed V and J ends, which lost 1 base and 2 bases, there was a span of 9 bases. The CDR3 consists of 15 residues. The CDR3, as DNA: TGTGCCAGCAGCTTGTATGCACACAACACCGGGGAGCTGTTTTTT. As protein: CASSLYAHNTGELFF.

The chain recombines TRBV7-6 with TRBJ2-3; a possible D gene is TRBD2 (6 bases). CDR1 SGHVS and CDR2 FNYEAQ come from the germline V gene. The CDR3 spans 17 residues. The V and J ends lost 4 bases and 5 bases respectively, with 22 bases between them. CDR3 nucleotide sequence: TGTGCCAGCAGCTCCTCCGGGGGTCGACCGTCTATAGATACGCAGTATTTT. Its translation: CASSSSGGRPSIDTQYF.

As DNA, the CDR3 is TGTGCCAGCAGCCTTATACAGGGTCGACAACAGTTCTTC. Translated: CASSLIQGRQQFF. The chain is built from TRBV3-1 (or the pseudogene TRBV3-2) and TRBJ2-1; a possible D gene is TRBD1 (6 bases). Germline CDR1 LGHDT, CDR2 YNNKEL (reference sequence). Trimming shortened V by 4 bases and J by 13 bases, and 17 bases separated the two germline ends. The CDR3 consists of 13 residues.

The chain has TRBV29-1 and TRBJ1-2; 10 bases map to TRBD1. This CDR3 spans 13 amino acids. V shed 2 bases, J shed 8 bases, and the junction held 5 bases outside the gene matches. CDR1 and CDR2 (germline): SQVTM, ANQGSEA. CDR3 DNA sequence: TGCAGCGTTGAACGACAGGGGGCCGGCGGCTACACCTTC. As protein: CSVERQGAGGYTF. Based on the CDR3 plus reference TRBV29-1 and TRBJ1-2, the full variable domain is SAVISQKPSRDICQRGTSLTIQCQVDSQVTMMFWYRQQPGQSLTLIATANQGSEATYESGFVIDKFPISRPNLTFSTLTVSNMSPEDSSIYLCSVERQGAGGYTFGSGTRLTVV.

V gene TRBV27 combines with J gene TRBJ2-1, with 7 nucleotides matching TRBD1. The junction had 9 bases not matched to a gene; V was cut back by 5 bases and J by 2 bases. Germline V gene sequence: CDR1 MNHEY, CDR2 SMNVEV (reference sequence). This CDR3 region has 16 residues. The CDR3 DNA follows: TGTGCCAGCAGTCCGGCCCCAGGGGGAACCTACAATGAGCAGTTCTTC. Translated, it gives CASSPAPGGTYNEQFF.

This rearrangement joins TRBV11-3 to TRBJ2-5; D is uncertain. Germline CDR1 is SGHNT and CDR2 is YENEEA. The V end was cut by 3 bases, the J end by 5 bases, with 7 bases between. This CDR3 is 12 amino acids long. The CDR3 DNA is TGTGCCAGCAGCTTCTCCTTGGAGACCCAGTACTTC. This codes for CASSFSLETQYF.

This chain links TRBV14 with TRBJ2-5; 9 positions match TRBD2. Per the germline V gene, CDR1 is SGHDN and CDR2 is FVKESK. This CDR3 is 17 amino acids long. The V segment lost 5 bases and the J segment 2 bases; nucleotides outside the gene matches: 12. CDR3 DNA: TGTGCCAGCAGCGCCACCGGTTTAACTAGCGGGCAAGAGACCCAGTACTTC. It yields the protein CASSATGLTSGQETQYF.

The rearrangement uses TRBV7-9 and TRBJ1-1; 8 nucleotides match TRBD1. There are 15 residues in the CDR3. The V segment lost 5 bases and the J segment 5 bases; nucleotides outside the gene matches: 10. Germline lookup yields CDR1 SEHNR and CDR2 FQNEAQ (reference sequence). CDR3 DNA: TGTGCCAGCAGCCGAGGCAGGGGGCAATGGACTGAAGCTTTCTTT. Encoded protein: CASSRGRGQWTEAFF.

With regard to this clone: This may arise from a read error, as a much more abundant clone is one base away. The rearrangement uses TRBV4-2 and TRBJ2-1; 11 bases match TRBD2. Germline CDR1 reads LGHNA; CDR2 reads YNFKEQ. V lost 2 bases, J lost 1 base, and 1 base stayed unmatched. CDR3 length equals 16 residues. The CDR3 DNA reads TGTGCCAGCAGCCAAACTAGCGGGAGTTCCTACAATGAGCAGTTCTTC. Translated, it gives CASSQTSGSSYNEQFF.

The chain links TRBV7-9 to TRBJ1-2; the match to TRBD1 covers 7 bases. V was pared by 6 bases and J by 6 bases, with 10 bases of the junction left unmatched. CDR1 SEHNR and CDR2 FQNEAQ come from the germline V gene (reference sequence). This CDR3 has 14 residues. CDR3 sequence (DNA): TGTGCCAGCAGTCAGGACAGGCGGCCTAATGGCTACACCTTC. Protein sequence: CASSQDRRPNGYTF.